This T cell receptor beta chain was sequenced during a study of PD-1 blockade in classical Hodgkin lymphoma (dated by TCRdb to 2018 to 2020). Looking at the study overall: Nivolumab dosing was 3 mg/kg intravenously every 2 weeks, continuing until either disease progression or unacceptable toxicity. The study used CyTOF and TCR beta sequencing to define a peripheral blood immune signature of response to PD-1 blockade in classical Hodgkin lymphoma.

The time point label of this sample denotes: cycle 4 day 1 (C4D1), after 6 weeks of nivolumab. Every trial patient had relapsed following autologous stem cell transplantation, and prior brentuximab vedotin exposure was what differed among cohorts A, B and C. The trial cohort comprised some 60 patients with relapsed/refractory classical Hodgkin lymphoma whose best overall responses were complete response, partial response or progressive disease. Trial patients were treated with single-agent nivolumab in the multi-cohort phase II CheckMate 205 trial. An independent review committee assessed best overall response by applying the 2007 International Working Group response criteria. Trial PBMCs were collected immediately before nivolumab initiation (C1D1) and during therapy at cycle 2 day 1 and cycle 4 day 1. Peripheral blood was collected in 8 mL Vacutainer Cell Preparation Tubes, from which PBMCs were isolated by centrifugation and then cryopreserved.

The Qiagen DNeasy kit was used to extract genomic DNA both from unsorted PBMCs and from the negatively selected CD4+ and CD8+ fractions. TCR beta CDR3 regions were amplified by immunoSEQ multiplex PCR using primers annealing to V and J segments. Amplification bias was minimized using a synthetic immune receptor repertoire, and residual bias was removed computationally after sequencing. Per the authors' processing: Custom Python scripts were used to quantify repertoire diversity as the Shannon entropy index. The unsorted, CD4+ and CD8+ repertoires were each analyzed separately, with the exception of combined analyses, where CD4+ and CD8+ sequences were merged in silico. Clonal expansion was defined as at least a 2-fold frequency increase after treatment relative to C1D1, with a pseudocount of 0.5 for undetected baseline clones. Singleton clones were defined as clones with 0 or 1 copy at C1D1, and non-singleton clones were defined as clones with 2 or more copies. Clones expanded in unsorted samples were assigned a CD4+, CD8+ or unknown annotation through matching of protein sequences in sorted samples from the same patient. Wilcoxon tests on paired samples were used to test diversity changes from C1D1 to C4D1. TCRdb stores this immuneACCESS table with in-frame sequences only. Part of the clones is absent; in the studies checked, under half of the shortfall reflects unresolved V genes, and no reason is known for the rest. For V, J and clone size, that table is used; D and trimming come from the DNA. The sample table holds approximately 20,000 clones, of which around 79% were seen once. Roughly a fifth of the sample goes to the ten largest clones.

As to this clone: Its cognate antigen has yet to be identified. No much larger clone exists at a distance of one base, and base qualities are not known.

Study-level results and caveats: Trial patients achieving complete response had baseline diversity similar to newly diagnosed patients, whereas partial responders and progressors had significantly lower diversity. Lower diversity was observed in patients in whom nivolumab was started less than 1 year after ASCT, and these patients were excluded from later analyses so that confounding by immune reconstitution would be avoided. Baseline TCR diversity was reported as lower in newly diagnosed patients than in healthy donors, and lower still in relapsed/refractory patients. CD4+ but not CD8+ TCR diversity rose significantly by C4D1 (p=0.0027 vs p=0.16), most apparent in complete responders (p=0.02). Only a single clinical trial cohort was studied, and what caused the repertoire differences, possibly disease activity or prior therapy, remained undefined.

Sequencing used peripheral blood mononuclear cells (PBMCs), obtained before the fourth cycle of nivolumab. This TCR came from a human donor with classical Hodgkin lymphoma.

Read as DNA, the sequence is TGTGCCAGCAGTCGGACTAGCCAATACGAGCAGTACTTC. It translates as CASSRTSQYEQYF. Recombination linked TRBV7-2 to TRBJ2-7, with 8 junctional bases fitting TRBD2. Based on the germline V gene, the CDR1 and CDR2 sequences are SGHTA and FQGNSA. Measured from the cysteine to the phenylalanine, the CDR3 is 13 residues long. Solely the CDR3 DNA is kept, with 39 bases framed from the first base. Trimming leaves V shorter by 6 bases and J shorter by 4 bases, with the junction holding 5 bases beyond the gene matches.